The 27 T cell receptor beta chains presented below share a single source sample, sequenced in a study of blood T cell repertoires in COVID-19. Clones were read by immunoSEQ multiplex PCR, and TCRdb kept only the in-frame ones, dropping some. The sample contains 70,000 to 95,000 clones, roughly 90% of which appear only once. The sample consisted of peripheral blood. The receptors originated from a middle-aged man with acute or convalescent COVID-19.

The rearrangement links TRBV5-1 to TRBJ2-2; tentatively, D is TRBD2 (6 bases). V lost 0 bases and J 3 bases, leaving 9 bases between the germline ends. Germline loops: CDR1 SGHRS, CDR2 YFSETQ. This CDR3 is 15 amino acids long. DNA of the CDR3: TGCGCCAGCAGCTTGGGGGACTTATACACCGGGGAGCTGTTTTTT. Translation gives CASSLGDLYTGELFF. The whole variable domain, remainder taken from reference TRBV5-1 and TRBJ2-2, is KAGVTQTPRYLIKTRGQQVTLSCSPISGHRSVSWYQQTPGQGLQFLFEYFSETQRNKGNFPGRFSGRQFSNSRSEMNVSTLELGDSALYLCASSLGDLYTGELFFGEGSRLTVL.

The V and J genes are TRBV6-2 or TRBV6-3 and TRBJ2-5; 8 positions match TRBD2. With V trimmed by 6 bases and J by 1 base, 4 bases remained unmatched. Germline CDR1 and CDR2: MNHEY and SVGEGT. The CDR3 runs 14 residues. CDR3 nucleotide sequence: TGTGCCAGCAGCAGAGGGACTAGCCAAGAGACCCAGTACTTC. This translates into CASSRGTSQETQYF.

This chain joins TRBV7-8 and TRBJ2-3; D perhaps matches TRBD2 (6 bases). CDR3 length equals 16 residues. Germline CDR1 and CDR2: SGHVS and FQNEAQ. Trimming pared 6 bases from V and 4 bases from J, leaving 20 bases between. Written as DNA, the CDR3 is TGTGCCAGCAGTCTCGACCAGGGCATAGCGGCAGATACGCAGTATTTT. Amino acid sequence: CASSLDQGIAADTQYF.

The V call is TRBV11-2, the J call TRBJ2-1; 11 nucleotides agree with TRBD2. The CDR3 sequence is 17 residues long. Germline V lookup: CDR1 SGHAT, CDR2 FQNNGV. Losses at the gene ends were 2 bases for V and 8 bases for J; bases not matched to a gene: 11. CDR3 in amino acids: CASSLPLASGRLDEQFF. In DNA form, the CDR3 reads TGTGCCAGCAGCTTACCCTTAGCTAGCGGGAGGTTGGATGAGCAGTTCTTC. Filled out from reference TRBV11-2 and TRBJ2-1, the complete variable domain reads EAGVAQSPRYKIIEKRQSVAFWCNPISGHATLYWYQQILGQGPKLLIQFQNNGVVDDSQLPKDRFSAERLKGVDSTLKIQPAKLEDSAVYLCASSLPLASGRLDEQFFGPGTRLTVL.

V is TRBV28 and J is TRBJ1-1; 9 bases align to TRBD1. The CDR3 extends over 14 amino acids. Germline V gene sequence: CDR1 MDHEN, CDR2 SYDVKM. J gave up 1 base and V 5 bases, and 2 bases lay outside the gene matches. CDR3 sequence (DNA): TGTGCCAGCAGTGGGACAGGGAGGAACACTGAAGCTTTCTTT. Translating gives CASSGTGRNTEAFF.

The DNA of the CDR3 is TGTGCCAGCAGTGAAAATCCTGGCGGGGGGAACACCATATATTTT. Translated: CASSENPGGGNTIYF. This chain joins TRBV6-1 and TRBJ1-3, with D possibly being TRBD1 (5 bases). This CDR3 is 15 amino acids long. In germline, CDR1 is MNHNS, CDR2 SASEGT. The V and J ends lost 2 bases and 7 bases respectively, with 15 bases between them.

The V call is TRBV11-2, the J call TRBJ1-3; 7 bases fit TRBD1. CDR1 is SGHAT, CDR2 FQNNGV, per germline. J was trimmed by 1 base and V by 4 bases; bases with no gene match: 7. The length of the CDR3 is 16 residues. The CDR3 DNA follows: TGTGCCAGCAGCTCACTTACAGGGGATTCTGGAAACACCATATATTTT. Protein product: CASSSLTGDSGNTIYF.

The chain links TRBV28 to TRBJ2-7; TRBD1 might be the D (5 bases). Trimming left V 5 bases short and J 5 bases short, with 13 bases between. The CDR3 runs to 13 residues. Germline V gene lookup returns CDR1 MDHEN and CDR2 SYDVKM. The CDR3 is CASSVHRSHEQYF. The CDR3 DNA sequence: TGTGCCAGCAGTGTACACAGGTCCCACGAGCAGTACTTC.

The CDR3 is CATSRDPAGLNEKLFF. CDR3 bases: TGTGCCACCAGCAGAGATCCAGCGGGCCTTAATGAAAAACTGTTTTTT. The chain has TRBV15 and TRBJ1-4; D unresolved. V was shortened by 0 bases and J by 4 bases, with 12 bases between the two germline ends. Germline V gives CDR1 LNHNV, CDR2 YYDKDF (reference sequence). The CDR3 is 16 amino acids.

The chain combines TRBV11-1 with TRBJ1-1, with D maybe TRBD1 (6 bases). This CDR3 is 14 amino acids long. Trimming removed 3 bases at V and 2 bases at J, with 10 bases between. CDR1 SGHAT and CDR2 FQDESV come from the germline V gene (reference sequence). The CDR3 region has the DNA TGTGCCAGCAGCTTGGGGGCTCGAAACACTGAAGCTTTCTTT. Amino acids: CASSLGARNTEAFF. The full variable domain, its missing parts supplied by reference TRBV11-1 and TRBJ1-1, is EAEVAQSPRYKITEKSQAVAFWCDPISGHATLYWYRQILGQGPELLVQFQDESVVDDSQLPKDRFSAERLKGVDSTLKIQPAELGDSAMYLCASSLGARNTEAFFGQGTRLTVV.

V and J are TRBV4-2 and TRBJ2-1, with 10 bases matching TRBD2. V lost 4 bases to trimming and J lost 5 bases; unmatched junction nucleotides: 8. The CDR3 length is 16 residues. Germline V lookup: CDR1 LGHNA, CDR2 YNFKEQ. The DNA for the CDR3 is TGTGCCAGCAGCCGTCGGGCTAGCGGGAGCCACAATGAGCAGTTCTTC. This translates into CASSRRASGSHNEQFF.

J is TRBJ2-2 and V is TRBV3-1 (or the pseudogene TRBV3-2); D call uncertain. The CDR3 spans 12 residues. The V gene lost 4 bases and the J gene lost 7 bases, with 7 bases spanning the gap. CDR1 and CDR2 from the germline V gene are LGHDT and YNNKEL (reference sequence). The CDR3 reads CASSLLSGELFF. The CDR3 region has the DNA TGTGCCAGCAGCCTTCTGAGCGGGGAGCTGTTTTTT.

This clone has only one observation. As DNA, the CDR3 is TGTGCCAGCAGCGTAGAAGCGGGAGGGGGTGAAAAACTGTTTTTT. Amino acid sequence: CASSVEAGGGEKLFF. The chain recombines TRBV9 with TRBJ1-4; D possibly corresponds to TRBD1 (6 bases). Germline CDR1 and CDR2: SGDLS and YYNGEE. Trimming pared 0 bases from V and 7 bases from J, leaving 13 bases between. This CDR3 comprises 15 residues.

J is TRBJ1-4 and V is TRBV28; the D gene is possibly TRBD1 (5 bases). The CDR3 is made up of 14 amino acids. V dropped 3 bases and J dropped 8 bases, with 13 bases sitting between them. CDR1 is MDHEN, CDR2 SYDVKM, per germline. The CDR3 reads CASSFPGDREKLFF. In nucleotides, the CDR3 is TGTGCCAGCAGTTTCCCGGGGGATAGGGAAAAACTGTTTTTT. The complete variable domain, with remaining parts taken from reference TRBV28 and TRBJ1-4, reads DVKVTQSSRYLVKRTGEKVFLECVQDMDHENMFWYRQDPGLGLRLIYFSYDVKMKEKGDIPEGYSVSREKKERFSLILESASTNQTSMYLCASSFPGDREKLFFGSGTQLSVL.

The V call is TRBV19, the J call TRBJ2-7; TRBD2 matches at 14 bases. The CDR3 consists of 16 residues. Germline CDR1 is LNHDA and CDR2 is SQIVND (reference sequence). After removal of 8 bases from V and 3 bases from J, the junction contained 9 bases not matched to a gene. Here the CDR3 DNA reads TGTGCCAGTGGTCCCCACGGACTAGCGGGAGGCTACGAGCAGTACTTC. This translates into CASGPHGLAGGYEQYF.

The chain carries TRBV3-1 (or the pseudogene TRBV3-2) and TRBJ1-3; D is perhaps TRBD1 (5 bases). The V end was cut by 7 bases, the J end by 0 bases, with 10 bases between. Germline V gene sequence: CDR1 LGHDT, CDR2 YNNKEL (reference sequence). This CDR3 is built from 14 residues. The CDR3 DNA follows: TGTGCCAGCACAGGGTGGTTCTCTGGAAACACCATATATTTT. Its protein is CASTGWFSGNTIYF.

This chain links TRBV7-3 with TRBJ2-3; 9 bases are a match to TRBD2. V shed 2 bases and J 5 bases; nucleotides not matched to a gene: 8. The CDR3 consists of 16 residues. Germline V lookup: CDR1 SGHTA, CDR2 FQGTGA. The CDR3 reads CASSLGGRARGDTQYF. The CDR3 coding sequence is TGTGCCAGCAGCTTAGGCGGGAGGGCCAGGGGAGATACGCAGTATTTT.

The chain couples TRBV28 to TRBJ2-5, with TRBD1 as a possible D gene (5 bases). Trimming took 3 bases from V and 2 from J, leaving 16 bases between them. There are 16 residues in the CDR3. The germline gives CDR1 MDHEN, CDR2 SYDVKM. The CDR3 nucleotides read TGTGCCAGCAGTTTTGGGTTCACAGGAGTTCAAGAGACCCAGTACTTC. Amino acids: CASSFGFTGVQETQYF.

CDR3 coding DNA: TGTGCCATCAGTGAGTCGAGAGCCGGGACAGGGGGCGGCGAGCAGTACTTC. Its translation is CAISESRAGTGGGEQYF. This rearrangement joins TRBV10-3 to TRBJ2-7; 12 bases agree with TRBD1. CDR1 and CDR2 (germline): ENHRY, SYGVKD. With V trimmed by 0 bases and J by 6 bases, 9 bases remained unmatched. CDR3 length equals 17 residues.

Only a few counts were recorded for this clone. V is TRBV5-1 and J is TRBJ1-1, with D possibly being TRBD1 (6 bases). The CDR3 consists of 15 residues. The V and J ends lost 3 bases and 0 bases respectively, with 12 bases between them. Germline CDR1 SGHRS, CDR2 YFSETQ. The CDR3 loop is CASSSLDSVNTEAFF. The DNA for the CDR3 is TGCGCCAGCAGCTCCCTGGACAGCGTGAACACTGAAGCTTTCTTT.

With respect to this clone: Additional DNA sequences in this sample encode the identical CDR3. This chain joins TRBV6-5 and TRBJ1-4, with D possibly matching TRBD1 (5 bases). V lost 0 bases to trimming and J lost 10 bases, with 9 bases between them. The germline gives CDR1 MNHEY, CDR2 SVGAGI. This CDR3 is 13 amino acids long. This CDR3 reads CASSYSSGGKLFF. The DNA of the CDR3 is TGTGCCAGCAGTTACTCCTCGGGGGGAAAACTGTTTTTT.

The chain recombines TRBV6-5 with TRBJ2-3; D might be TRBD1 (6 bases). CDR3 length: 15 residues. Germline CDR1 MNHEY, CDR2 SVGAGI. V lost 6 bases, J lost 0 bases, and 13 bases lay in between. The CDR3 reads CASSRTGPSTDTQYF. The CDR3 DNA sequence: TGTGCCAGCAGCCGAACAGGGCCGAGCACAGATACGCAGTATTTT.

This clone has more than one count but fewer than ten. The rearrangement links TRBV7-3 to TRBJ2-3; D possibly corresponds to TRBD2 (6 bases). V lost 4 bases, J lost 5 bases, and 10 bases lay in between. The CDR3 covers 13 residues. CDR1 is SGHTA, CDR2 FQGTGA, per germline. CDR3 in DNA: TGTGCCAGCAGCTCCACCGGGGGAGATACGCAGTATTTT. It translates to CASSSTGGDTQYF.

About this clone: Sequence at one end of the junction differs from germline and may be a read error. V and J are TRBV6-5 and TRBJ1-3; no reliable D call. Germline-derived CDR1 and CDR2 are MNHEY and SVGAGI. The CDR3 runs 13 residues. CDR3 bases: TGTACCAGCAGTTACGGGCTTGGAAACACCATATATTTT. Translated: CTSSYGLGNTIYF.

The chain has TRBV2 and TRBJ1-2; 7 nucleotides match TRBD1. Germline CDR1 and CDR2: SNHLY and FYNNEI. V lost 8 bases, J lost 3 bases, and 6 bases stayed unmatched. CDR3 length equals 13 residues. Written as DNA, the CDR3 is TGTGCCAGCGTACGAACAGGGGACTATGGCTACACCTTC. Protein product: CASVRTGDYGYTF.

The gene calls are TRBV4-1 and TRBJ1-6, with unresolved D. This CDR3 is 14 amino acids long. V was pared by 3 bases and J by 13 bases, with 16 bases between. The germline V gene encodes CDR1 MGHRA and CDR2 YSYEKL. This CDR3 reads CASSQISRSSPLHF. The DNA for the CDR3 is TGCGCCAGCAGCCAGATCTCCCGGAGTTCCCCCCTCCACTTT.

The V gene is TRBV10-1, the J gene TRBJ2-3; TRBD2 agrees at 9 bases. V was clipped by 6 bases and J by 5 bases; unmatched bases: 6. Germline CDR1 is WNHNN and CDR2 is SYGVQD (reference sequence). The CDR3 runs 14 residues. CDR3 protein: CASSLAGLEDTQYF. DNA for the CDR3: TGCGCCAGCAGCCTAGCGGGACTAGAAGATACGCAGTATTTT.